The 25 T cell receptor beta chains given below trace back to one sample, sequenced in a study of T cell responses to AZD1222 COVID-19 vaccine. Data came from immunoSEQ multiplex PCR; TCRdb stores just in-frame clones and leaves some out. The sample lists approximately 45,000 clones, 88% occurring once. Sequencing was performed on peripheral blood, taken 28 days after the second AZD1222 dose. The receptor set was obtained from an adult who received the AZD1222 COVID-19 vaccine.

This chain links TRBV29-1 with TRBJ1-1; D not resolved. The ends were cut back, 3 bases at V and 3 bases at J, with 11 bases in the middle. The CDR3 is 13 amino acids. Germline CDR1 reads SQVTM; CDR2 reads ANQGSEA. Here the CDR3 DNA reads TGCAGCGTTGATCTGGGGTATTACACTGAAGCTTTCTTT. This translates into CSVDLGYYTEAFF. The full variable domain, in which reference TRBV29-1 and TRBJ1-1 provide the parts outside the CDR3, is SAVISQKPSRDICQRGTSLTIQCQVDSQVTMMFWYRQQPGQSLTLIATANQGSEATYESGFVIDKFPISRPNLTFSTLTVSNMSPEDSSIYLCSVDLGYYTEAFFGQGTRLTVV.

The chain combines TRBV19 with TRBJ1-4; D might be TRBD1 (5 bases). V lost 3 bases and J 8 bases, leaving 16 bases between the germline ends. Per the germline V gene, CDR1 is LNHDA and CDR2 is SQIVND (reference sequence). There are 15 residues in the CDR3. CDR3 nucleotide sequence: TGTGCCAGTAGTATCTCCGCAGGGCGGCGAGAAAAACTGTTTTTT. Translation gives CASSISAGRREKLFF. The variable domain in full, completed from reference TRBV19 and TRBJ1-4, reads DGGITQSPKYLFRKEGQNVTLSCEQNLNHDAMYWYRQDPGQGLRLIYYSQIVNDFQKGDIAEGYSVSREKKESFPLTVTSAQKNPTAFYLCASSISAGRREKLFFGSGTQLSVL.

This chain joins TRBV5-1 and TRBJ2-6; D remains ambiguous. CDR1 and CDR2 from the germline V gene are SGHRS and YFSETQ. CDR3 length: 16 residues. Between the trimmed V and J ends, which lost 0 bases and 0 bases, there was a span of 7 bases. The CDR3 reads CASSLVTSSGANVLTF. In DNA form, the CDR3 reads TGCGCCAGCAGCTTGGTAACGAGCTCTGGGGCCAACGTCCTGACTTTC.

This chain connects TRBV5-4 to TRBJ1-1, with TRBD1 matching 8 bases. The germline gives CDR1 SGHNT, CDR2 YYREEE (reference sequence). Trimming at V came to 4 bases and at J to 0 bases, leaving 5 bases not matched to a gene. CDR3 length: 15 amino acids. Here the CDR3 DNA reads TGTGCCAGCAGCCCCCAGGGGGCCGTGAACACTGAAGCTTTCTTT. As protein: CASSPQGAVNTEAFF. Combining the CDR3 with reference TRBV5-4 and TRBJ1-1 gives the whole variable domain ETGVTQSPTHLIKTRGQQVTLRCSSQSGHNTVSWYQQALGQGPQFIFQYYREEENGRGNFPPRFSGLQFPNYSSELNVNALELDDSALYLCASSPQGAVNTEAFFGQGTRLTVV.

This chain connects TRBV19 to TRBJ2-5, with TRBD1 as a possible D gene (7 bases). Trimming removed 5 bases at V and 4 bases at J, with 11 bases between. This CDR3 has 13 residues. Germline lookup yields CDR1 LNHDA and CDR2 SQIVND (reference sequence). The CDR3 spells CASSLQGGETQYF. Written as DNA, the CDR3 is TGTGCCAGTAGTCTCCAGGGGGGAGAGACCCAGTACTTC.

This CDR3 is CASSLRGRSLAFF. CDR3 DNA sequence: TGTGCCAGCAGCCTCAGGGGTCGAAGTTTGGCTTTCTTT. The chain couples TRBV3-1 (or the pseudogene TRBV3-2) to TRBJ1-1; weak D call: TRBD1 (6 bases). In germline, CDR1 is LGHDT, CDR2 YNNKEL (reference sequence). There are 13 residues in the CDR3. The germline V and J ends were trimmed by 4 bases and 11 bases, with 17 bases remaining between them.

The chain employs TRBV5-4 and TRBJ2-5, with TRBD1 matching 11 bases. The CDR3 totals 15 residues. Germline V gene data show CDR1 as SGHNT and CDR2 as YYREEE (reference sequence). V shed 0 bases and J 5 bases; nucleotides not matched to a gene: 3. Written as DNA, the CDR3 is TGTGCCAGCAGCTTGGTGGGGGACAGGGGGGAGACCCAGTACTTC. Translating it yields CASSLVGDRGETQYF.

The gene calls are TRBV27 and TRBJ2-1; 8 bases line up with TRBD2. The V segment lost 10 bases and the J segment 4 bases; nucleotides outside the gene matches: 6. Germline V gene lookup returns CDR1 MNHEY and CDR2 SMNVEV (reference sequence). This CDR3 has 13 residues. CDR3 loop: CATSGRAYNEQFF. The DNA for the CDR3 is TGTGCCACCTCCGGGAGGGCGTACAATGAGCAGTTCTTC.

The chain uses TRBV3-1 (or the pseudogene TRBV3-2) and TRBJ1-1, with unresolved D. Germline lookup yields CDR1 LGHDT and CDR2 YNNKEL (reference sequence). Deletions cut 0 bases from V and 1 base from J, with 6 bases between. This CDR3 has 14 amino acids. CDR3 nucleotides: TGTGCCAGCAGCCAAGACGTCAAGAACACTGAAGCTTTCTTT. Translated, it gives CASSQDVKNTEAFF.

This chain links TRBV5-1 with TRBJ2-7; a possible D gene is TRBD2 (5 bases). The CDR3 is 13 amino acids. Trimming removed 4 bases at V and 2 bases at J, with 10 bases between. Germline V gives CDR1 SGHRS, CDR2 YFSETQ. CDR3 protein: CASSPDSAYEQYF. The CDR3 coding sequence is TGCGCCAGCAGCCCGGACTCTGCCTACGAGCAGTACTTC.

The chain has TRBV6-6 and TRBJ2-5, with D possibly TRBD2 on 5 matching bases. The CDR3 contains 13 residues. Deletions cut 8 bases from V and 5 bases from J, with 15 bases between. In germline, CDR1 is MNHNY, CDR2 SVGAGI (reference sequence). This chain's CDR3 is CASRAEGPETQYF. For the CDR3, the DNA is TGTGCCAGCCGCGCAGAGGGCCCGGAGACCCAGTACTTC.

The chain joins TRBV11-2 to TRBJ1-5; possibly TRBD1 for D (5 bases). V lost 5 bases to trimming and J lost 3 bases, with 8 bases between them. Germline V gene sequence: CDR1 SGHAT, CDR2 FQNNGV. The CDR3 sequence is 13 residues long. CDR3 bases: TGTGCCAGCAGCCCGGGGGTCAATCAGCCCCAGCATTTT. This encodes CASSPGVNQPQHF.

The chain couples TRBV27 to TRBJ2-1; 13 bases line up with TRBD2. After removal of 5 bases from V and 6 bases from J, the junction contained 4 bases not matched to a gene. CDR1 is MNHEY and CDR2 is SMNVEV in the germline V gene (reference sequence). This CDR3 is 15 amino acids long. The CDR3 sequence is CASSGGLAGANEQFF. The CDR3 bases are TGTGCCAGCAGTGGTGGACTAGCGGGAGCCAATGAGCAGTTCTTC.

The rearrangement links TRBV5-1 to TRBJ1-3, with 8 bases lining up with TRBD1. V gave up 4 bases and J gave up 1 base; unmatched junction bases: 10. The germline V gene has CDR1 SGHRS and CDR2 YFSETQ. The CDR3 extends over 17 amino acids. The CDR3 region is CASSPGTGRGSGNTIYF. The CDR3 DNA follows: TGCGCCAGCAGCCCGGGGACAGGAAGGGGGTCTGGAAACACCATATATTTT.

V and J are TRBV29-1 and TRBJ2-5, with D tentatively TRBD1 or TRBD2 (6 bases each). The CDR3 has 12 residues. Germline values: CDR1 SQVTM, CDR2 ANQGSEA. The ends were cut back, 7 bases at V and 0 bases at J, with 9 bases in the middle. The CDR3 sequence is CSGRGYQETQYF. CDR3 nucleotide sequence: TGCAGCGGGAGGGGGTACCAAGAGACCCAGTACTTC.

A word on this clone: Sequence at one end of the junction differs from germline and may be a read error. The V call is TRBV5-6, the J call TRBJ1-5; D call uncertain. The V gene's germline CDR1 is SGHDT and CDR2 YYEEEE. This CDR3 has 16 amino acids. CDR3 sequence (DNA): TGTGCCAGGAGCTTCATAGCCCCGGTTTGGGATCAGCCCCAGCATTTT. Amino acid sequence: CARSFIAPVWDQPQHF. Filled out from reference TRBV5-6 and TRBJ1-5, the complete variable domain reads DAGVTQSPTHLIKTRGQQVTLRCSPKSGHDTVSWYQQALGQGPQFIFQYYEEEERQRGNFPDRFSGHQFPNYSSELNVNALLLGDSALYLCARSFIAPVWDQPQHFGDGTRLSIL.

The CDR3 nucleotides are TGTGCCAGCAGCTTACGCGGGAGTGGCCACGAGCAGTACTTC. Its translation: CASSLRGSGHEQYF. The chain carries TRBV7-3 and TRBJ2-7, with 7 bases identical to TRBD2. J gave up 5 bases and V 2 bases, and 6 bases lay outside the gene matches. Germline V lookup: CDR1 SGHTA, CDR2 FQGTGA. The CDR3 length is 14 residues.

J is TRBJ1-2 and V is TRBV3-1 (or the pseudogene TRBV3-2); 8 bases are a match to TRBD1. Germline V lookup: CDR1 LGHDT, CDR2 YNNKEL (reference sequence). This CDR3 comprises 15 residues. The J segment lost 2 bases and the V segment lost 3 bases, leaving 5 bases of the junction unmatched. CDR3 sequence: CASSHGQGLNYGYTF. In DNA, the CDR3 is TGTGCCAGCAGCCATGGACAGGGACTAAACTATGGCTACACCTTC.

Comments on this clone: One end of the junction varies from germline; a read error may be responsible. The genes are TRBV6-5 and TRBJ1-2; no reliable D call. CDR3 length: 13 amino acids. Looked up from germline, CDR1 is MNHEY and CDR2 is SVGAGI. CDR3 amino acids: CASSDSASYGYTF. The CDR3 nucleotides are TGTGCCAGCAGTGACTCGGCCTCTTATGGCTACACCTTC.

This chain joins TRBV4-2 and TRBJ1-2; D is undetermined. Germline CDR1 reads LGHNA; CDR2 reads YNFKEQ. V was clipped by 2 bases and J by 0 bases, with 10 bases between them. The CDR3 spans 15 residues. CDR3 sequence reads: CASSQTDGTNYGYTF. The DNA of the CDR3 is TGTGCCAGCAGCCAAACGGACGGTACTAACTATGGCTACACCTTC.

The CDR3 DNA reads TGTGCCAGCAAAATCCAGGGGGCGAATGAGCAGTTCTTC. It yields the protein CASKIQGANEQFF. The genes are TRBV12-3 or TRBV12-4 and TRBJ2-1; 8 positions match TRBD1. The V gene end was trimmed by 7 bases and the J gene end by 7 bases; junction bases not matched to a gene: 6. This CDR3 region has 13 residues.

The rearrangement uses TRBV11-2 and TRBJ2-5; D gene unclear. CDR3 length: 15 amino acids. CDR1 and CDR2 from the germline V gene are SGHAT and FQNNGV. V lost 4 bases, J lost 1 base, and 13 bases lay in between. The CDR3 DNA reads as TGTGCCAGCAGCTCCCAACCCAACTTCCAAGAGACCCAGTACTTC. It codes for CASSSQPNFQETQYF. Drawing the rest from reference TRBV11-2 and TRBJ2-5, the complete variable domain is EAGVAQSPRYKIIEKRQSVAFWCNPISGHATLYWYQQILGQGPKLLIQFQNNGVVDDSQLPKDRFSAERLKGVDSTLKIQPAKLEDSAVYLCASSSQPNFQETQYFGPGTRLLVL.

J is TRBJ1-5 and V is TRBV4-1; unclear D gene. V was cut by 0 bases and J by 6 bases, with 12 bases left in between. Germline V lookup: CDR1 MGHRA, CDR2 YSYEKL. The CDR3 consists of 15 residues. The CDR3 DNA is TGCGCCAGCAGCCAAGATGGCCAGTGGGGTCAGCCCCAGCATTTT. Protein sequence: CASSQDGQWGQPQHF.

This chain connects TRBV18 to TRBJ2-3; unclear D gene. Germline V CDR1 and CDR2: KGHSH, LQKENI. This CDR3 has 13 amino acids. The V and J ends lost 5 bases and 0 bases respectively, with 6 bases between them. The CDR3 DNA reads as TGTGCCAGCTCATCGGATAGCACAGATACGCAGTATTTT. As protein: CASSSDSTDTQYF.

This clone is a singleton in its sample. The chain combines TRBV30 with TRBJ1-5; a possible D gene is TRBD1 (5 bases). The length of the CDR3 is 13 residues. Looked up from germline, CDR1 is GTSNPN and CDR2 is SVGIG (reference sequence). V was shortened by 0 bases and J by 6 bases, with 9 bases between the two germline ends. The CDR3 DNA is TGTGCCTGGAGTGTAGATAGGGGTCAGCCCCAGCATTTT. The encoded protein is CAWSVDRGQPQHF.